This entry describes one T cell receptor (beta chain). What it binds is not known. Germline CDR1 reads LNHDA; CDR2 reads SQIVND (reference sequence). V lost 3 bases and J lost 2, with 8 bases in between. This CDR3 contains 14 residues. The source of the sample is a study of cytomegalovirus exposure and HLA in healthy donors. The donors were members of the validation cohort, which comprised more than 90 subjects and was separate from the first cohort of 670 or so subjects. Study-wide findings and caveats: Using the classifier, cytomegalovirus status was reportedly diagnosed with high specificity and sensitivity. 150 to 200 TCR beta chains were listed as cytomegalovirus-associated.

Sequenced by immunoSEQ multiplex PCR; TCRdb stores in-frame clones only, minus some. Found here are roughly 150,000 clones, approximately 88% of them singletons; the top ten hold 3.3%. The source material was PBMCs. This clonotype was obtained from a woman in her late teens or twenties in good health and CMV-seropositive. The rearrangement uses TRBV19 and TRBJ1-5; TRBD1 might be the D (6 bases). The CDR3 region is CASSITGRNQPQHF. DNA for the CDR3: TGTGCCAGTAGTATTACAGGGCGCAATCAGCCCCAGCATTTT.